The subject of this entry is one TCR beta chain. No antigen is known for it. Trimming took 2 bases from V and 6 from J, leaving 9 bases between them. Germline assignment: CDR1 SGHAT and CDR2 FQNNGV. The CDR3 has 13 residues. These data come from a study of cytomegalovirus exposure and HLA in healthy donors. PCR was performed using 60 Vbeta and 13 Jbeta primers. Assay: immunoSEQ multiplex PCR; the TCRdb copy retains only in-frame clones and omits some. The table records some 150,000 clones, over 60% of them present only once. Points from the study as a whole: Analysis was carried out at a later point, and it linked a missense DCLRE1C variant to TCR beta V- and J-gene trimming. Researchers counted around 180 TCR beta chains as cytomegalovirus-associated.

Sample: PBMCs. This clonotype originated in a female donor in good health and CMV-seronegative. This chain connects TRBV11-2 to TRBJ2-3, with D unclear. The CDR3 loop is CASSLLTVDTQYF. In DNA, the CDR3 is TGTGCCAGCAGCTTACTCACGGTCGATACGCAGTATTTT. Complete variable domain (other parts from reference TRBV11-2 and TRBJ2-3): EAGVAQSPRYKIIEKRQSVAFWCNPISGHATLYWYQQILGQGPKLLIQFQNNGVVDDSQLPKDRFSAERLKGVDSTLKIQPAKLEDSAVYLCASSLLTVDTQYFGPGTRLTVL.